The 17 T cell receptor beta chains reported below all come from one sample, sequenced in a study of blood T cell repertoires in COVID-19. Sequenced by immunoSEQ multiplex PCR; TCRdb stores in-frame clones only, minus some. The data show some 150,000 clones, about four fifths seen once. The sequencing input was peripheral blood. Receptors were obtained from a woman at least 80 years old in a cohort sampled during active or convalescent COVID-19.

This clone was picked up a small number of times. V usage is TRBV4-3 and J usage is TRBJ2-5; D might be TRBD2 (5 bases). Germline V lookup: CDR1 LGHNA, CDR2 YSLEER. The CDR3 sequence is 14 residues long. The V end was cut by 4 bases, the J end by 5 bases, with 14 bases between. The CDR3 DNA follows: TGCGCCAGCAGCCTACGGGTGCGAGGGGAGACCCAGTACTTC. It encodes CASSLRVRGETQYF.

The chain employs TRBV18 and TRBJ1-6; a weak D match, TRBD1 (6 bases). The CDR3 consists of 13 residues. V gave up 2 bases and J gave up 7 bases, with 6 bases separating them. Looked up from germline, CDR1 is KGHSH and CDR2 is LQKENI. The CDR3 is CASSPGQNSPLHF. Written as DNA, the CDR3 is TGTGCCAGCTCACCAGGACAGAATTCACCCCTCCACTTT. Full variable domain (missing parts from reference TRBV18 and TRBJ1-6): NAGVMQNPRHLVRRRGQEARLRCSPMKGHSHVYWYRQLPEEGLKFMVYLQKENIIDESGMPKERFSAEFPKEGPSILRIQQVVRGDSAAYFCASSPGQNSPLHFGNGTRLTVT.

This chain connects TRBV6-2 or TRBV6-3 to TRBJ2-2, with D possibly matching TRBD1 (5 bases). V was trimmed by 2 bases and J by 6 bases, leaving 16 bases between them. This CDR3 contains 16 residues. Per germline, CDR1 MNHEY and CDR2 SVGEGT. The CDR3 is CASSYIGREGSGELFF. DNA for the CDR3: TGTGCCAGCAGTTACATCGGCAGGGAAGGGTCCGGGGAGCTGTTTTTT.

V and J are TRBV4-3 and TRBJ2-1; the D gene is possibly TRBD1 (7 bases). V lost 0 bases, J lost 11 bases, and 17 bases lay in between. Germline lookup yields CDR1 LGHNA and CDR2 YSLEER. The CDR3 length is 15 residues. For the CDR3, the DNA is TGCGCCAGCAGCCAAGAACGGAGGGGGCGCTGGAAGCAGTTCTTC. It encodes CASSQERRGRWKQFF.

This chain uses TRBV11-3 with TRBJ2-1, with 12 bases fitting TRBD2. Germline CDR1 SGHNT, CDR2 YENEEA. V gave up 5 bases and J gave up 0 bases; unmatched junction bases: 14. This CDR3 is built from 20 residues. The CDR3 loop is CASSPAPGLAGSSSYNEQFF. The CDR3, as DNA: TGTGCCAGCAGCCCAGCGCCGGGACTAGCGGGTTCTAGCTCCTACAATGAGCAGTTCTTC.

CDR3 sequence: CASSGTVQTEAFF. CDR3 nucleotides: TGTGCCAGTAGTGGGACAGTACAGACTGAAGCTTTCTTT. The rearrangement links TRBV19 to TRBJ1-1; 7 bases agree with TRBD1. Germline lookup yields CDR1 LNHDA and CDR2 SQIVND (reference sequence). Unmatched junction bases numbered 5, after V lost 5 bases and J lost 5 bases. This CDR3 contains 13 residues. Full variable domain (remainder filled in from reference TRBV19 and TRBJ1-1): DGGITQSPKYLFRKEGQNVTLSCEQNLNHDAMYWYRQDPGQGLRLIYYSQIVNDFQKGDIAEGYSVSREKKESFPLTVTSAQKNPTAFYLCASSGTVQTEAFFGQGTRLTVV.

This rearrangement joins TRBV5-1 to TRBJ1-1, with 7 bases that match TRBD1. CDR1 is SGHRS and CDR2 is YFSETQ in the germline V gene. The V gene end was trimmed by 5 bases and the J gene end by 4 bases; junction bases not matched to a gene: 5. The length of the CDR3 is 13 residues. CDR3 residues: CASRQGPRTEAFF. The DNA for the CDR3 is TGCGCCAGCAGACAGGGGCCGCGCACTGAAGCTTTCTTT. Full variable domain (rest looked up from reference TRBV5-1 and TRBJ1-1): KAGVTQTPRYLIKTRGQQVTLSCSPISGHRSVSWYQQTPGQGLQFLFEYFSETQRNKGNFPGRFSGRQFSNSRSEMNVSTLELGDSALYLCASRQGPRTEAFFGQGTRLTVV.

This chain uses TRBV18 with TRBJ1-5; perhaps TRBD1 as D (6 bases). This CDR3 is 16 amino acids long. Between the trimmed V and J ends, which lost 0 bases and 2 bases, there was a span of 11 bases. Germline CDR1 and CDR2: KGHSH and LQKENI. The CDR3 DNA reads TGTGCCAGCTCACCACCTAGCAGGGGCGGCAATCAGCCCCAGCATTTT. It yields the protein CASSPPSRGGNQPQHF.

The chain combines TRBV24-1 with TRBJ2-5; TRBD1 is a possible D gene (5 bases). Germline-derived CDR1 and CDR2 are KGHDR and SFDVKD. The germline V and J ends were trimmed by 6 bases and 5 bases, with 12 bases remaining between them. The CDR3 is 13 amino acids. For the CDR3, the DNA is TGTGCCACCAGTATTCGCCAGGGCGAGACCCAGTACTTC. It yields the protein CATSIRQGETQYF.

For this clone: The sample carries other DNA sequences with the same CDR3. V usage is TRBV7-2 and J usage is TRBJ2-6, with D maybe TRBD2 (6 bases). Germline CDR1 is SGHTA and CDR2 is FQGNSA. This CDR3 region has 16 residues. The V end was cut by 3 bases, the J end by 0 bases, with 9 bases between. The CDR3 sequence: CASSFGGDSGANVLTF. The CDR3 DNA sequence: TGTGCCAGCAGCTTTGGCGGGGACTCTGGGGCCAACGTCCTGACTTTC.

CDR3 loop: CASSQISGLQETQYF. Written as DNA, the CDR3 is TGCGCCAGCAGCCAAATATCTGGGCTACAAGAGACCCAGTACTTC. The chain employs TRBV4-3 and TRBJ2-5, with D uncertain. V was shortened by 2 bases and J by 2 bases, with 12 bases between the two germline ends. CDR1 is LGHNA and CDR2 is YSLEER in the germline V gene. The CDR3 is made up of 15 amino acids.

The V and J genes are TRBV4-2 and TRBJ2-1; the match to TRBD2 covers 8 bases. Germline V gene lookup returns CDR1 LGHNA and CDR2 YNFKEQ. The J segment lost 7 bases and the V segment lost 0 bases, leaving 8 bases of the junction unmatched. This CDR3 contains 16 residues. This CDR3 is CASSQDRIGGANEQFF. The CDR3 bases are TGTGCCAGCAGCCAAGATCGGATCGGGGGGGCAAATGAGCAGTTCTTC.

The chain carries TRBV24-1 and TRBJ1-6, with TRBD1 matching over 9 bases. CDR1 KGHDR and CDR2 SFDVKD come from the germline V gene. The CDR3 totals 21 residues. The trim removed 7 bases at V and 0 bases at J, leaving 18 bases unmatched. The CDR3 is CATREKFGQGLGSSYNSPLHF. CDR3 DNA: TGTGCCACCAGGGAAAAATTCGGACAGGGGTTGGGAAGCTCCTATAATTCACCCCTCCACTTT.

This clone was picked up a small number of times. V is TRBV27 and J is TRBJ2-2; possible D gene TRBD1, 6 bases. Germline CDR1 and CDR2: MNHEY and SMNVEV (reference sequence). Trimming took 5 bases from V and 0 from J, leaving 13 bases between them. The CDR3 is made up of 16 amino acids. Written as DNA, the CDR3 is TGTGCCAGCAGTGCGTACAGGGCTACGAACACCGGGGAGCTGTTTTTT. Amino acid sequence: CASSAYRATNTGELFF.

The V call is TRBV9, the J call TRBJ2-2; TRBD1 agrees at 12 bases. V shed 7 bases and J 7 bases; nucleotides not matched to a gene: 8. The germline V gene has CDR1 SGDLS and CDR2 YYNGEE. CDR3 length: 15 residues. The CDR3 reads CASADGTGGNGELFF. The CDR3 bases are TGTGCCAGCGCCGACGGGACAGGGGGCAACGGGGAGCTGTTTTTT. Full variable domain (rest looked up from reference TRBV9 and TRBJ2-2): DSGVTQTPKHLITATGQRVTLRCSPRSGDLSVYWYQQSLDQGLQFLIQYYNGEERAKGNILERFSAQQFPDLHSELNLSSLELGDSALYFCASADGTGGNGELFFGEGSRLTVL.

The chain links TRBV11-3 to TRBJ1-1; a weak D match, TRBD1 (6 bases). This CDR3 contains 16 residues. Germline CDR1 reads SGHNT; CDR2 reads YENEEA. V gave up 5 bases and J gave up 2 bases, with 18 bases separating them. The CDR3 nucleotides read TGTGCCAGCAGCCAAGGGGGTACAGCGGTTAACACTGAAGCTTTCTTT. It codes for CASSQGGTAVNTEAFF.

The chain is built from TRBV5-4 and TRBJ2-1; the match to TRBD2 covers 8 bases. Trimming at V came to 4 bases and at J to 3 bases, leaving 12 bases not matched to a gene. Germline V CDR1 and CDR2: SGHNT, YYREEE (reference sequence). There are 17 residues in the CDR3. The CDR3 is CASSLVSGGLFYNEQFF. In DNA, the CDR3 is TGTGCCAGCAGCCTCGTCAGCGGGGGACTCTTCTACAATGAGCAGTTCTTC. Variable domain in full (rest from reference TRBV5-4 and TRBJ2-1): ETGVTQSPTHLIKTRGQQVTLRCSSQSGHNTVSWYQQALGQGPQFIFQYYREEENGRGNFPPRFSGLQFPNYSSELNVNALELDDSALYLCASSLVSGGLFYNEQFFGPGTRLTVL.